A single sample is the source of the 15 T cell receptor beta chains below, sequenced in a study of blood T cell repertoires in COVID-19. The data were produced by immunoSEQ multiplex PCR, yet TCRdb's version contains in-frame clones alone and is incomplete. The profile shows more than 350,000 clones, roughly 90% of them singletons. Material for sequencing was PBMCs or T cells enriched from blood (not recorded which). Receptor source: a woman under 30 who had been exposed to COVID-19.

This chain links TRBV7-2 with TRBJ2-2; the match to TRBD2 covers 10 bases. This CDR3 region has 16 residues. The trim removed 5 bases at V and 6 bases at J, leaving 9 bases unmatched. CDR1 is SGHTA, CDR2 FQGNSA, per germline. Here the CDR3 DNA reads TGTGCCAGCAGCCCCCCAGCGGGAGGGCCCGCCGGGGAGCTGTTTTTT. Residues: CASSPPAGGPAGELFF.

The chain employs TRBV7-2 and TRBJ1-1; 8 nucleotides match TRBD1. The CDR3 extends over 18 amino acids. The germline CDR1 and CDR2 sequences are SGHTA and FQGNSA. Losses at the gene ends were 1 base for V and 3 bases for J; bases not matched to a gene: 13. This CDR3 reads CASSLVGPRQGAYTEAFF. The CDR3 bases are TGTGCCAGCAGCTTAGTGGGGCCCCGTCAGGGGGCGTACACTGAAGCTTTCTTT.

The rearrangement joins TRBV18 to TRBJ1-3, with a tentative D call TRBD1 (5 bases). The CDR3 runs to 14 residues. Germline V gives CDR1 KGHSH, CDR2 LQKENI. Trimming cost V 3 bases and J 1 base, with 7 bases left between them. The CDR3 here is CASSPSGSGNTIYF. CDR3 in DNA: TGTGCCAGCTCACCTTCAGGGTCTGGAAACACCATATATTTT. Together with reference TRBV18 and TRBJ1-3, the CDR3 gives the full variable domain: NAGVMQNPRHLVRRRGQEARLRCSPMKGHSHVYWYRQLPEEGLKFMVYLQKENIIDESGMPKERFSAEFPKEGPSILRIQQVVRGDSAAYFCASSPSGSGNTIYFGEGSWLTVV.

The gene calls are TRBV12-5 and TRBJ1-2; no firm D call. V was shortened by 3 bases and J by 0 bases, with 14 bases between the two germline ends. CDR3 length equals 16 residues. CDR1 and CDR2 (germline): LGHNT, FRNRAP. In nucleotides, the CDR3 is TGTGCTAGTGGTTTTGGCAGAGCAGACTCTAACTATGGCTACACCTTC. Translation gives CASGFGRADSNYGYTF.

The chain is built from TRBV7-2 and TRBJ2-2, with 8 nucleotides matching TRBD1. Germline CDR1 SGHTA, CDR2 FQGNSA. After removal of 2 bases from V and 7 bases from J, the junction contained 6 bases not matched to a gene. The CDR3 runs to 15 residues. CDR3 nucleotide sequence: TGTGCCAGCAGCTTAATGGGGACAGGAGGCGGGGAGCTGTTTTTT. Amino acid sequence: CASSLMGTGGGELFF.

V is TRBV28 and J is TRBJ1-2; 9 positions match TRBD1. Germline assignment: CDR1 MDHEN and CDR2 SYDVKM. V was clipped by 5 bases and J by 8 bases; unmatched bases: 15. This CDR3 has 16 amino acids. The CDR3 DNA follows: TGTGCCAGCAGTCGAATACAGGGGGCGGTCCCTGGCGGCTACACCTTC. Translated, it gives CASSRIQGAVPGGYTF.

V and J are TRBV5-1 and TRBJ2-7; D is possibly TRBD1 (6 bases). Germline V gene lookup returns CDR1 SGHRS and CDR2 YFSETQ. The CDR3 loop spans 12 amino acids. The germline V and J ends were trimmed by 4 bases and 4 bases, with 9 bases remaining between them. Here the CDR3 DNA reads TGCGCCAGCAGCACAGGACAGTACGAGCAGTACTTC. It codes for CASSTGQYEQYF.

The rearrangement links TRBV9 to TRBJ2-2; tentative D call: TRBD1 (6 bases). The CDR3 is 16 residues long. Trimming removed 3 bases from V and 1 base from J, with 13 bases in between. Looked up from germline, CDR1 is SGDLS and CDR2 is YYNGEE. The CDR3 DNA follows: TGTGCCAGCAGCGCTCCAGGGGCGCAGAACACCGGGGAGCTGTTTTTT. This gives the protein CASSAPGAQNTGELFF. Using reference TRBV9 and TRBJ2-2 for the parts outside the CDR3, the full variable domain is DSGVTQTPKHLITATGQRVTLRCSPRSGDLSVYWYQQSLDQGLQFLIQYYNGEERAKGNILERFSAQQFPDLHSELNLSSLELGDSALYFCASSAPGAQNTGELFFGEGSRLTVL.

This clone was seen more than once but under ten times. The CDR3 sequence: CASSPTTGSDTQYF. The CDR3 region has the DNA TGCGCCAGCAGCCCAACGACAGGGTCAGATACGCAGTATTTT. This chain links TRBV5-1 with TRBJ2-3, with 7 bases identical to TRBD1. The ends lost 4 bases at V and 4 bases at J; junction bases unmatched: 6. CDR1 SGHRS and CDR2 YFSETQ come from the germline V gene. The CDR3 length is 14 residues. The full variable domain, completed using reference TRBV5-1 and TRBJ2-3, is KAGVTQTPRYLIKTRGQQVTLSCSPISGHRSVSWYQQTPGQGLQFLFEYFSETQRNKGNFPGRFSGRQFSNSRSEMNVSTLELGDSALYLCASSPTTGSDTQYFGPGTRLTVL.

CDR3 sequence: CASSVQGSGYGYTF. In DNA, the CDR3 is TGTGCCAGCAGCGTTCAGGGAAGTGGCTATGGCTACACCTTC. This chain connects TRBV5-4 to TRBJ1-2; TRBD1 might be the D (5 bases). The CDR3 runs to 14 residues. The germline V gene has CDR1 SGHNT and CDR2 YYREEE (reference sequence). Trimming took off 4 bases at V and 4 bases at J, with 14 bases between the two ends.

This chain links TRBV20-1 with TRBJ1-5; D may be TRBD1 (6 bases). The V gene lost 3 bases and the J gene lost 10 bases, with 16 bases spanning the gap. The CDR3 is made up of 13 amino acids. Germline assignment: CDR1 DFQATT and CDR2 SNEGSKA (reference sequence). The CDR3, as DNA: TGCAGTGCTAGTATTTACAGGGAAACTCCCCAGCATTTT. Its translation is CSASIYRETPQHF.

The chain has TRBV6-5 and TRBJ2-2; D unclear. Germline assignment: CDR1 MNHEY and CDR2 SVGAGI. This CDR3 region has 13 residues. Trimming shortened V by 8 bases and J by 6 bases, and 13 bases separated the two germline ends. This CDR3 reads CASSKPEAGELFF. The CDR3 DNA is TGTGCCAGCTCCAAGCCCGAGGCCGGGGAGCTGTTTTTT.

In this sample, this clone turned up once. The CDR3 nucleotides read TGTGCCAGCAGCGTAGAGGAAGCGGGGAGTCATTACAATGAGCAGTTCTTC. Amino acid sequence: CASSVEEAGSHYNEQFF. J is TRBJ2-1 and V is TRBV9; 7 nucleotides line up with TRBD2. Trimming removed 0 bases from V and 4 bases from J; junction bases left unmatched: 10. The CDR3 is 17 residues long. Germline CDR1 reads SGDLS; CDR2 reads YYNGEE.

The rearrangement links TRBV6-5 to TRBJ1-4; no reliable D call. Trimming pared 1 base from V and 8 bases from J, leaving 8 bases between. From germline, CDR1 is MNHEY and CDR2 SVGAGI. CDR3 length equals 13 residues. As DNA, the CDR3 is TGTGCCAGCAGTTACTTTAACGGGGAAAAACTGTTTTTT. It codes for CASSYFNGEKLFF.

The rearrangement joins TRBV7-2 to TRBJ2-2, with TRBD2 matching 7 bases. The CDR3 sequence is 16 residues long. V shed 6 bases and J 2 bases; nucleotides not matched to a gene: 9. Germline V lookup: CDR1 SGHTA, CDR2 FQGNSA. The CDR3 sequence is CASRPAGTTNTGELFF. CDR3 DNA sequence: TGTGCCAGCAGGCCAGCGGGGACTACAAACACCGGGGAGCTGTTTTTT.